This T cell receptor beta chain originates from a study of cytomegalovirus exposure and HLA in healthy donors. Regarding the study as a whole: Most TCRs appeared rarely, but some public TCRs recurred in many donors. HLA alleles showed associations with 15,000 to 20,000 TCR beta sequences in a later analysis, at a 0.05 false discovery rate.

The PCR made use of 60 Vbeta and 13 Jbeta primers. Generated by immunoSEQ multiplex PCR, the TCRdb table keeps only in-frame clones and is missing some. The sample lists over 150,000 clones; about 82% were seen once. Germline CDR1 SQVTM, CDR2 ANQGSEA. V trimming: 4 bases; J trimming: 1 base; junction bases outside the gene matches: 1. The CDR3 is 13 residues long. Details on this clone: Its antigen is as yet unknown.

The TCR comes from a male donor in good health and CMV-seronegative. The V call is TRBV29-1, the J call TRBJ1-5, with 7 positions matching TRBD1. The sample taken for sequencing was PBMCs. The CDR3 protein is CSVGGQSNQPQHF. CDR3 bases: TGCAGCGTTGGGGGACAGAGCAATCAGCCCCAGCATTTT.